This T cell receptor beta chain was retrieved from a study of response to subunit inactivated influenza vaccine (dated by TCRdb to the late 2010s). As for the study more broadly: To follow how T cells responded to a trivalent subunit inactivated influenza vaccine, the researchers relied on deep quantitative profiling of the T cell receptor repertoire.

Libraries came from RT-PCR. The reads were generated on an Illumina HiSeq 2500. Starting from the raw public reads, TCRdb applied fastp trimming at Q25, assembled clones with MiXCR and retained in-frame beta chains. Identical CDR3 protein sequences are pooled into one entry, listed with their most common genes and DNA. The sample table records more than 700,000 distinct CDR3 sequences; less than 25% of these occur just once. Together, the top ten hold 10% to 13% of the sample. The CDR3 spans 20 residues, from the cysteine through the phenylalanine. Here the CDR3 DNA is all that survives: 60 bases in frame from base 1. For this chain, trimming is 7 bases at the V end and 3 bases at the J end, and the number of junction bases without a gene match is 24. Reading the germline V gene (reference sequence) gives CDR1 GTSNPN and CDR2 SVGIG. A note on this clonotype: The specificity of this receptor is unknown. No quality values exist for individual bases; no much larger clone is one base distant.

Overall study outcomes, separate from this receptor: The authors proposed that each seasonal influenza vaccination may bring in only a limited number of new T cells.

Sequenced material: PBMCs from blood, taken 4 to 6 days after vaccination. The receptor chain draws on TRBV30 and TRBJ2-1, with TRBD2 identical over 10 junction bases. The receptor was derived from a man in his forties or fifties who received an inactivated influenza vaccine. Donor details come from another sample of the same person, matched by shared clones. The CDR3 protein: CASSGIALTEGLAVYNEQFF. The nucleotide sequence is TGTGCCTCCTCTGGGATCGCACTTACAGAAGGACTAGCGGTCTACAATGAGCAGTTCTTC.